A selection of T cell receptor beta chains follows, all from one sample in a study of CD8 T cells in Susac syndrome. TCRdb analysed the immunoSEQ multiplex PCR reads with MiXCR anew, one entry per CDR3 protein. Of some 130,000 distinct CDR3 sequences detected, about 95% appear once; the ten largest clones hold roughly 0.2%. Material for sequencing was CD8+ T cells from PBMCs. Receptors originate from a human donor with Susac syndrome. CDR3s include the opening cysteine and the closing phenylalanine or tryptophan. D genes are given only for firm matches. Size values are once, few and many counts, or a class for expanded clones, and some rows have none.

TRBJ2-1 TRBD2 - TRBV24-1 CATVAGDGEQFF TGTGCCACCGTAGCGGGAGACGGTGAGCAGTTCTTC
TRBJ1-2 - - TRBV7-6 CASSLARGYGYTF TGTGCCAGCAGCTTAGCGCGAGGGTATGGCTACACCTTC
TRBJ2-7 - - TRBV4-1 CASSLGTNYEQYF TGCGCCAGCAGCCTGGGGACAAACTACGAGCAGTACTTC
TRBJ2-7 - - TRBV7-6 CASNPGIGDEQYF TGTGCCAGCAACCCTGGGATAGGCGACGAGCAGTACTTC
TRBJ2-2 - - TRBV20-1 CSARDGAATTGELFF TGCAGTGCTAGAGATGGGGCCGCGACCACCGGGGAGCTGTTTTTT
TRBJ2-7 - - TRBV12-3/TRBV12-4 CASSLGGGRGEQYF TGTGCCAGCAGTTTAGGGGGGGGCCGGGGCGAGCAGTACTTC
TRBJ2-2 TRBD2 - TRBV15 CATSDTSGRAGELFF TGTGCCACCAGCGACACTAGCGGGAGGGCCGGGGAGCTGTTTTTT
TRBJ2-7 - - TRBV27 CASSLAAGLGLYEQYF TGTGCCAGCAGTTTGGCGGCGGGACTCGGACTCTACGAGCAGTACTTC
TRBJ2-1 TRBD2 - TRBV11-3 CASSPRLAGNNEQFF TGTGCCAGCAGCCCCAGACTAGCGGGTAACAATGAGCAGTTCTTC
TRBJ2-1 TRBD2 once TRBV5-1 CASSPRLAGSYNEQFF TGCGCCAGCAGCCCGCGGCTAGCGGGGTCCTACAATGAGCAGTTCTTC
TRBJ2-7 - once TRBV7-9 CASSPLGNEQYF TGTGCCAGCAGTCCCCTAGGCAACGAGCAGTACTTC
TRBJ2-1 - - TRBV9 CASSPTGLNYNEQFF TGTGCCAGCAGCCCAACGGGACTCAACTACAATGAGCAGTTCTTC
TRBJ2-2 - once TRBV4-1 CASSQADGAGPNTGELFF TGCGCCAGCAGCCAAGCCGACGGTGCGGGGCCGAACACCGGGGAGCTGTTTTTT
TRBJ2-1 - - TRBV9 CASSVEGHEQFF TGTGCCAGCAGCGTAGAAGGGCATGAGCAGTTCTTC
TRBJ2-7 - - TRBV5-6 CASSLGWSESSYEQYF TGTGCCAGCAGCTTGGGGTGGAGCGAGAGCTCCTACGAGCAGTACTTC
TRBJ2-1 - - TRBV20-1 CSAPDWTNEQFF TGCAGTGCCCCCGACTGGACCAATGAGCAGTTCTTC
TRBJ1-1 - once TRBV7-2 CASSLANRLGPEAFF TGTGCCAGCAGCTTAGCGAACAGGTTGGGACCCGAAGCTTTCTTT
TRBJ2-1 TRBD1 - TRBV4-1 CASSGGTEYNEQFF TGCGCCAGCAGCGGTGGGACAGAATACAATGAGCAGTTCTTC
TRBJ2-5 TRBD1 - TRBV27 CASSPWDSQETQYF TGTGCCAGCAGTCCCTGGGACAGTCAAGAGACCCAGTACTTC
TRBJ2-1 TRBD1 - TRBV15 CATSRDRGNEQFF TGTGCCACCAGCCGAGACAGGGGCAATGAGCAGTTCTTC
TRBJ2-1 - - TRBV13 CASSQDAGSYNEQFF TGTGCCAGCAGCCAAGATGCCGGGAGCTACAATGAGCAGTTCTTC
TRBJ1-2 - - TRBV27 CASSPNPEGYGYTF TGTGCCAGCAGTCCAAACCCGGAGGGCTATGGCTACACCTTC
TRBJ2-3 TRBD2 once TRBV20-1 CSAQTLSGRAEITDTQYF TGCAGTGCTCAGACATTGAGCGGGAGGGCCGAGATCACAGATACGCAGTATTTT
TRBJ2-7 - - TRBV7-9 CATKDINEQYF TGTGCCACAAAGGACATTAACGAGCAGTACTTC
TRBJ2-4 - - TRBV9 CASSVAEENIQYF TGTGCCAGCAGCGTAGCTGAAGAAAACATTCAGTACTTC
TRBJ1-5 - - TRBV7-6 CASSFGSGNQPQHF TGTGCCAGCAGCTTTGGGTCGGGCAATCAGCCCCAGCATTTT
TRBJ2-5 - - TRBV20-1 CSALWGDETQYF TGCAGTGCTCTTTGGGGTGACGAGACCCAGTACTTC
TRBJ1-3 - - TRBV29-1 CSVGGLTGGSGNTIYF TGCAGCGTTGGAGGTCTGACAGGCGGCTCTGGAAACACCATATATTTT
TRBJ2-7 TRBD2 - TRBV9 CASSVGGGGGTYEQYF TGTGCCAGCAGCGTAGGGGGCGGCGGGGGAACCTACGAGCAGTACTTC
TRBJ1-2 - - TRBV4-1 CASTGSGNYGYTF TGCGCCAGCACCGGATCGGGTAACTATGGCTACACCTTC
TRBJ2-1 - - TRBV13 CASSMSGLGTNEQFF TGTGCCAGCAGCATGAGCGGCCTAGGGACGAATGAGCAGTTCTTC
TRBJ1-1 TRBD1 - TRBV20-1 CSARDYRQGLNTEAFF TGCAGTGCTAGAGATTATCGACAGGGTTTGAACACTGAAGCTTTCTTT
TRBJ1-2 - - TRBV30 CAWRSSAAWNYGYTF TGTGCCTGGAGGAGCTCCGCGGCGTGGAACTATGGCTACACCTTC
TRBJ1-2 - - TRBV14 CASSQDRYGAVGYTF TGTGCCAGCAGCCAAGATCGATATGGGGCAGTCGGCTACACCTTC
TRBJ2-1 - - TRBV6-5 CASSYSGNEQFF TGTGCCAGCAGCTATAGCGGAAATGAGCAGTTCTTC
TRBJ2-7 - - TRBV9 CASSVGSKSYEQYF TGTGCCAGCAGCGTAGGAAGTAAGAGCTACGAGCAGTACTTC
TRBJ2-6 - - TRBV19 CASKPGYGANVLTF TGTGCCAGTAAACCGGGGTATGGGGCCAACGTCCTGACTTTC
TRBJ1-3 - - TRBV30 CAWSEPNSGNTIYF TGTGCCTGGAGCGAGCCGAACTCTGGAAACACCATATATTTT
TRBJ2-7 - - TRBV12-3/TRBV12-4 CASSPADSSYEQYF TGTGCCAGCAGCCCCGCCGATAGCTCCTACGAGCAGTACTTC
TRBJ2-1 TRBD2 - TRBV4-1 CASRPPMGTSGDPSYNEQFF TGCGCCAGCAGGCCTCCGATGGGGACTAGCGGGGACCCCTCCTACAATGAGCAGTTCTTC
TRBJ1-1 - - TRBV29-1 CSVYRDDPEAFF TGCAGCGTTTACAGGGATGATCCTGAAGCTTTCTTT
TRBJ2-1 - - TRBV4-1 CASSRLGTGNNEQFF TGCGCCAGCAGCCGCCTCGGGACTGGGAACAATGAGCAGTTCTTC
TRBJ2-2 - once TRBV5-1 CASSLMDAGELFF TGCGCCAGCAGCTTGATGGACGCCGGGGAGCTGTTTTTT
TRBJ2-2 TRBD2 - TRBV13 CASSAETSGRGTGELFF TGTGCCAGCAGCGCCGAGACTAGCGGGAGGGGCACCGGGGAGCTGTTTTTT
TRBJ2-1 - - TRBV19 CASSPLVSNEQFF TGTGCCAGTAGTCCCCTGGTCTCCAATGAGCAGTTCTTC
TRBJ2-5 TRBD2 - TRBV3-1 CASSPWASGRTQYF TGTGCCAGCAGCCCGTGGGCTAGCGGGAGGACCCAGTACTTC
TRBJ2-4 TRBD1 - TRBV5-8 CASSLVRTGRNIQYF TGTGCCAGCAGCTTGGTCCGGACAGGGCGTAACATTCAGTACTTC
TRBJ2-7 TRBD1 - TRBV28 CASSSSPGQPSYEQYF TGTGCCAGCAGTTCTAGCCCGGGACAGCCCTCCTACGAGCAGTACTTC
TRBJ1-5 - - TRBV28 CASSFGQGGQPQHF TGTGCCAGCAGTTTCGGTCAGGGAGGTCAGCCCCAGCATTTT
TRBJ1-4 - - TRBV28 CASRIGSHEKLFF TGTGCCAGCAGGATCGGTTCTCATGAAAAACTGTTTTTT
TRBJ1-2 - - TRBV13 CASSFPMVGNYGYTF TGTGCCAGCAGCTTCCCCATGGTAGGGAATTATGGCTACACCTTC
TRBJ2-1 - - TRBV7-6 CASSSTESSYNEQFF TGTGCCAGCAGCTCCACAGAAAGCTCCTACAATGAGCAGTTCTTC
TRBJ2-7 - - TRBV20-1 CSARDPNATSFYEQYF TGCAGTGCTAGAGACCCAAACGCGACTAGTTTCTACGAGCAGTACTTC
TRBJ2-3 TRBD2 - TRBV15 CATSRGTSGRAGTQYF TGTGCCACCAGCAGAGGGACTAGCGGGAGGGCCGGTACGCAGTATTTT
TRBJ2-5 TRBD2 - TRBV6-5 CASSLWTSGSGAQYF TGTGCCAGCAGTTTGTGGACTAGCGGGAGTGGCGCCCAGTACTTC